A selection of T cell receptor beta chains follows, all from one sample in a study of CDR3 diversity in severe acne. MiXCR, run by TCRdb on the PCR reads, gives a single entry per CDR3 protein. The repertoire holds some 84,000 distinct CDR3 sequences, with under 65% as singletons. The sequenced material came from blood. These receptors all stem from a male donor in good health, without acne. Both conserved end residues are part of each CDR3. The D gene is left open where the match is weak. The size entry is marked missing in some rows and otherwise reads once, few, many or a size class.

J | V | size | D | CDR3 | DNA
TRBJ2-3 | TRBV20-1 | medium-sized | TRBD2 | CSAGEAGGPSGTQYF | TGCAGTGCTGGAGAAGCGGGGGGGCCTTCAGGTACGCAGTATTTT
TRBJ2-5 | TRBV28 | . | . | CASSSYTGTQYF | TGTGCCAGCAGTTCCTACACAGGGACCCAGTACTTC
TRBJ2-3 | TRBV5-1 | many | TRBD2 | CATKSGGLNTDTQYF | TGCGCCACAAAGAGCGGGGGGCTGAACACAGATACGCAGTATTTT
TRBJ2-7 | TRBV24-1 | . | . | CATSDYDEQYF | TGTGCCACCAGTGATTACGACGAGCAGTACTTC
TRBJ1-6 | TRBV9 | . | . | CASSYGDSSYNSPLHF | TGTGCCAGCAGTTACGGGGATAGCTCCTATAATTCACCCCTCCACTTT
TRBJ1-2 | TRBV5-1 | many | . | CASSLQGNGYTF | TGCGCCAGCAGCTTACAGGGTAATGGCTACACCTTC
TRBJ1-1 | TRBV25-1 | once | TRBD1 | CANRGGQMNTEAFF | TGTGCCAACAGGGGGGGACAGATGAACACTGAAGCTTTCTTT
TRBJ1-1 | TRBV7-9 | few | . | CASTQWGMNTEAFF | TGTGCCAGCACCCAATGGGGGATGAACACTGAAGCTTTCTTT
TRBJ1-2 | TRBV19 | few | . | CASSSEPGRHYGYTF | TGTGCCAGTAGTTCTGAGCCGGGACGGCACTATGGCTACACCTTC
TRBJ2-1 | TRBV12-5 | . | . | CASGTYNEQFF | TGTGCTAGCGGGACGTACAATGAGCAGTTCTTC
TRBJ2-3 | TRBV7-9 | . | . | CASSPVSGARTDTQYF | TGTGCCAGCAGCCCGGTTAGTGGGGCTCGCACAGATACGCAGTATTTT
TRBJ2-7 | TRBV5-6 | many | . | CASSPHNIPSEQYF | TGTGCCAGCAGCCCCCACAATATACCATCCGAGCAGTACTTC
TRBJ1-2 | TRBV24-1 | many | . | CATSDHDSSYGYTF | TGTGCCACCAGTGATCATGACAGTAGCTATGGCTACACCTTC
TRBJ1-5 | TRBV30 | many | . | CAWSVGQPQHF | TGTGCCTGGAGTGTAGGTCAGCCCCAGCATTTT
TRBJ2-7 | TRBV19 | . | TRBD2 | CASKIGTRVSYEQYF | TGTGCCAGTAAGATCGGGACTAGAGTATCTTACGAGCAGTACTTC
TRBJ1-5 | TRBV27 | . | . | CASSTGGSNQPQHF | TGTGCCAGCAGTACCGGGGGTAGCAATCAGCCCCAGCATTTT